A selection of T cell receptor beta chains follows, all from one sample in a study of early T cells in non-severe SARS-CoV-2 infection. From the 5' RACE reads, TCRdb called clonotypes with MiXCR, one entry per CDR3 protein. The sample lists around 40,000 distinct CDR3 sequences; roughly 5.7% were seen once. The sample comprised whole blood. Receptors were obtained from an adult who was a healthcare worker with PCR-confirmed SARS-CoV-2 infection or an uninfected control (not recorded which). Each CDR3 is given with its conserved first and last residue. The D gene is left open where the match is weak. The listing skips clone size in some rows; elsewhere it reads once, few, many or a size class.

TRBJ2-2,many,11,TRBV10-3,.,TGTGCCACCTCTAACACCGGGGAGCTGTTTTTT,CATSNTGELFF
TRBJ1-2,many,15,TRBV4-1,.,TGCGCCAGCAGCCAAGCTACCAGGGGCCACTATGGCTACACCTTC,CASSQATRGHYGYTF
TRBJ1-5,.,14,TRBV29-1,.,TGCAGCGCCAGAACCGGGTCCAGCAATCAGCCCCAGCATTTT,CSARTGSSNQPQHF
TRBJ2-2,.,17,TRBV6-5,TRBD1,TGTGCCAGCACCTTTCTCAACAGGGGCCCGAACACCGGGGAGCTGTTTTTT,CASTFLNRGPNTGELFF
TRBJ1-4,medium-sized,15,TRBV6-4,.,TGTGCCAGCAGCCCCGGGGGGCAGGGAAACGAAAAACTGTTTTTT,CASSPGGQGNEKLFF
TRBJ1-4,.,14,TRBV7-9,.,TGTGCCAGCAGCTTTGCACCACAGGGCGAAAAACTGTTTTTT,CASSFAPQGEKLFF
TRBJ2-2,many,13,TRBV19,.,TGTGCCAGTAGTATAACAGGGTCAGGGGAGCTGTTTTTT,CASSITGSGELFF
TRBJ2-1,many,12,TRBV20-1,TRBD2,TGCACTATAGCGGGGGAATACAATGAGCAGTTCTTC,CTIAGEYNEQFF
TRBJ2-7,.,11,TRBV5-1,.,TGCGCCAGCAGCTTGGAGTCCGAGCAGTACTTC,CASSLESEQYF
TRBJ1-1,.,15,TRBV7-6,.,TGTGCCAGCAGCTTAAGGACGGACGGAAACACTGAAGCTTTCTTT,CASSLRTDGNTEAFF
TRBJ1-2,many,13,TRBV3-1,.,TGTGCCAGCAGCCCGGGACACGTCTATGGCTACACCTTC,CASSPGHVYGYTF
TRBJ2-1,many,15,TRBV27,TRBD2,TGTGCCAGCAGTCCCAGCGGGAGGACCTACAATGAGCAGTTCTTC,CASSPSGRTYNEQFF
TRBJ2-7,.,14,TRBV7-2,.,TGTGCCAGCAGAGCCTGGGCAGGGCGTGTGGGGCAGTACTTC,CASRAWAGRVGQYF
TRBJ1-4,few,14,TRBV7-9,.,TGTGCCAGCAGCCCGATGGAGCCTTGGGAAAAACTGTTTTTT,CASSPMEPWEKLFF
TRBJ2-5,.,16,TRBV7-9,TRBD2,TGTGCCAGCAGCTCCTTAGCGGGAGTACCGCAAGAGACCCAGTACTTC,CASSSLAGVPQETQYF
TRBJ2-2,many,15,TRBV20-1,.,TGCAGTGCTAGAGATTTAGCTTGGGGTTCCGGGGAGCTGTTTTTT,CSARDLAWGSGELFF
TRBJ2-7,.,17,TRBV28,TRBD1,TGTGCCAGCAGTTTATGGAGGGACCGGGACAGGGCCTACGAGCAGTACTTC,CASSLWRDRDRAYEQYF
TRBJ2-5,many,15,TRBV18,TRBD2,TGTGCCAGCTCATCAGGACTAGCGGGAGTAGAGACCCAGTACTTC,CASSSGLAGVETQYF
TRBJ2-1,many,16,TRBV3-1,TRBD1,TGTGCCAGCAGCGGGACAGGGGCCATCTCCTACAATGAGCAGTTCTTC,CASSGTGAISYNEQFF
TRBJ2-2,.,14,TRBV9,.,TGTGCCAGCAGGCCCCCCGGGGGCACCGGGGAGCTGTTTTTT,CASRPPGGTGELFF
TRBJ2-4,many,16,TRBV12-3/TRBV12-4,TRBD1,TGTGCCAGCAGTACCCGACAGGGGTTAGCCAAAAACATTCAGTACTTC,CASSTRQGLAKNIQYF
TRBJ2-7,many,16,TRBV5-5,TRBD2,TGTGCCAGCAGCCCCGGATGGACTAGCGGGAGAGACGAGCAGTACTTC,CASSPGWTSGRDEQYF
TRBJ2-7,many,12,TRBV21-1,.,TGTGCCAGCAGCAAAATCCCCTACGAGCAGTACTTC,CASSKIPYEQYF
TRBJ2-1,many,15,TRBV6-1,TRBD2,TGTGCCAGCCAAAGCGGGAGGGCCATCTACAATGAGCAGTTCTTC,CASQSGRAIYNEQFF
TRBJ2-1,many,16,TRBV4-1,.,TGCGCCAGCAGCCAAGTTGTTGGGCTAGACCCCCTTGAGCAGTTCTTC,CASSQVVGLDPLEQFF
TRBJ2-7,many,15,TRBV5-1,.,TGCGCCAGCAGCTTGGAGGCAGGGGCCACCTACGAGCAGTACTTC,CASSLEAGATYEQYF